One and the same sample provided the 21 T cell receptor beta chains below, sequenced in a study of blood T cells in healthy people across ages. Then a second PCR, running roughly 7 to 11 cycles, was carried out with a sample-barcoded 5' primer and a J-beta primer mix. A single record per CDR3 protein comes from TCRdb applying MiXCR to the 5' RACE reads. The sample has under 2,000,000 distinct CDR3 sequences, 40% to 55% seen once; the top ten hold approximately 2.1%. The sample comprised blood. The receptor source for this set is a woman aged 35 to 49 in good health.

The chain employs TRBV11-2 and TRBJ2-7, with 7 positions matching TRBD2. CDR1 and CDR2 (germline): SGHAT, FQNNGV. The CDR3 is made up of 14 amino acids. V was pared by 5 bases and J by 3 bases, with 7 bases of the junction left unmatched. The CDR3 spells CASSQKRGVYEQYF. CDR3 nucleotides: TGTGCCAGCAGCCAAAAGCGGGGAGTCTACGAGCAGTACTTC.

This chain joins TRBV12-3 or TRBV12-4 and TRBJ2-7, with no clear D. The length of the CDR3 is 15 residues. The germline V and J ends were trimmed by 3 bases and 3 bases, with 15 bases remaining between them. The CDR3, as DNA: TGTGCCAGCAGTTTTTCGTCAGAGCTAATCTACGAGCAGTACTTC. Its translation is CASSFSSELIYEQYF.

In its sample, this clonotype was seen a few times. The chain uses TRBV3-1 and TRBJ2-1, with TRBD2 matching 12 bases. CDR3 length: 15 residues. Germline V lookup: CDR1 LGHDT, CDR2 YNNKEL (reference sequence). Germline trimming cut 6 bases from V and 7 bases from J; bases unmatched to any gene: 7. CDR3 loop: CASRRTSGGINEQFF. The CDR3 nucleotides read TGTGCCAGCAGACGAACTAGCGGGGGGATAAATGAGCAGTTCTTC.

The chain links TRBV20-1 to TRBJ1-5; D ambiguous. CDR3 length: 12 amino acids. The V and J ends lost 6 bases and 4 bases respectively, with 10 bases between them. Per the germline V gene, CDR1 is DFQATT and CDR2 is SNEGSKA (reference sequence). The CDR3 DNA reads as TGCAGTGCGAGGAGGGAAAATCAGCCCCAGCATTTT. Its protein product is CSARRENQPQHF.

The chain uses TRBV9 and TRBJ2-3; 9 bases align to TRBD1. The CDR3 sequence is 16 residues long. Unmatched junction bases numbered 9, after V lost 2 bases and J lost 5 bases. Germline-derived CDR1 and CDR2 are SGDLS and YYNGEE. The CDR3 here is CASSVSTGGSGDTQYF. CDR3 bases: TGTGCCAGCAGCGTTTCAACAGGGGGCTCGGGAGATACGCAGTATTTT.

A word on this clonotype: At one end, the junction sequence differs from germline, possibly due to a read error. This chain connects TRBV5-1 to TRBJ2-5; 7 positions match TRBD2. The CDR3 is made up of 16 amino acids. The germline V gene has CDR1 SGHRS and CDR2 YFSETQ. CDR3 coding DNA: TGCGCCAGCAGCTTGTATGGCGGGGGAGGGCAAGGGACCCAGTACTTC. Its translation is CASSLYGGGGQGTQYF.

The chain combines TRBV15 with TRBJ2-7; the match to TRBD1 covers 7 bases. Germline loops: CDR1 LNHNV, CDR2 YYDKDF (reference sequence). The CDR3 totals 15 residues. V shed 1 base and J 2 bases; nucleotides not matched to a gene: 5. DNA of the CDR3: TGTGCCACCAGCAGAGGAGGGACAGCCGCCTACGAGCAGTACTTC. It yields the protein CATSRGGTAAYEQYF.

This sequence joins TRBV29-1 and TRBJ2-7; possibly TRBD1 for D (6 bases). Near its end, the DNA agrees better with TRBJ2-5, so the J call may be wrong. CDR3 length: 12 amino acids. Germline V gene sequence: CDR1 SQVTM, CDR2 ANQGSEA. CDR3 region: CSVETQTGTQYF. The CDR3 region has the DNA TGCAGCGTTGAAACCCAGACAGGGACCCAGTACTTC.

The V call is TRBV7-2, the J call TRBJ2-1; D might be TRBD1 or TRBD2, each matching 6 bases. The V end lost 5 bases, the J end lost 7 bases, and 18 bases lay between the germline ends. Germline V CDR1 and CDR2: SGHTA, FQGNSA. The CDR3 is made up of 15 amino acids. CDR3 protein: CASSRGPPLGNEQFF. The CDR3 region has the DNA TGTGCCAGCAGCCGGGGGCCACCCTTGGGGAATGAGCAGTTCTTC.

On this clonotype: A read error may account for a junction end that differs from germline. The chain uses TRBV20-1 and TRBJ2-7, with D perhaps matching TRBD2 (5 bases). Near its end, the DNA agrees better with TRBJ2-5, so the J call may be wrong. The CDR3 covers 14 residues. Per the germline V gene, CDR1 is DFQATT and CDR2 is SNEGSKA (reference sequence). CDR3 loop: CSASQSGPWETQYF. DNA for the CDR3: TGCAGCGCTAGCCAGAGCGGCCCATGGGAGACCCAGTACTTC.

This clonotype has just one count. This chain uses TRBV9 with TRBJ2-7; D tentatively fits TRBD1 or TRBD2 (5 bases each). The DNA end lines up better with TRBJ2-5; the J call may be wrong. The germline gives CDR1 SGDLS, CDR2 YYNGEE. The CDR3 contains 13 residues. CDR3 in amino acids: CASNRAGGETQYF. Here the CDR3 DNA reads TGTGCCAGCAATAGGGCTGGGGGAGAGACCCAGTACTTC.

The chain combines TRBV6-6 with TRBJ2-3; TRBD1 aligns across 7 bases. The CDR3 runs 14 residues. After removal of 6 bases from V and 3 bases from J, the junction contained 6 bases not matched to a gene. Germline V lookup: CDR1 MNHNY, CDR2 SVGAGI (reference sequence). The CDR3 nucleotides are TGTGCCAGCAGAATGACAGGGTTAACAGATACGCAGTATTTT. It translates to CASRMTGLTDTQYF.

This sequence joins TRBV7-9 and TRBJ2-1, with D possibly called TRBD1 or TRBD2 (5 bases each). Trimming removed 4 bases at V and 7 bases at J, with 17 bases between. From germline, CDR1 is SEHNR and CDR2 FQNEAQ (reference sequence). The length of the CDR3 is 15 residues. CDR3 residues: CASSSYGGEGNEQFF. CDR3 in DNA: TGTGCCAGCAGCTCATACGGAGGAGAGGGGAATGAGCAGTTCTTC.

Comments on this clonotype: A much larger clone is a single base away; this may be a read error. The chain combines TRBV7-2 with TRBJ2-4; D is ambiguous. TRBJ2-7 explains the end of the DNA better; the J call may be wrong. Germline CDR1 and CDR2: SGHTA and FQGNSA. The CDR3 sequence is 13 residues long. CDR3 loop: CASGRSTVYEQYF. For the CDR3, the DNA is TGTGCCAGCGGCCGATCCACAGTCTACGAGCAGTACTTC.

This clonotype was seen at least ten times. The chain is built from TRBV7-2 and TRBJ2-4; D uncertain. The germline V gene encodes CDR1 SGHTA and CDR2 FQGNSA. The CDR3 has 16 residues. V gave up 5 bases and J gave up 7 bases, with 21 bases separating them. The CDR3 spells CASSLLSTALENIQYF. The CDR3 DNA follows: TGTGCCAGCAGCCTGCTCTCGACCGCTCTCGAGAACATTCAGTACTTC.

This clonotype occurred a few times. The V gene is TRBV11-2, the J gene TRBJ2-5; weak D call: TRBD2 (5 bases). From germline, CDR1 is SGHAT and CDR2 FQNNGV. The CDR3 has 14 residues. Trimming cost V 2 bases and J 6 bases, with 13 bases left between them. Written as DNA, the CDR3 is TGTGCCAGCAGCTTATGGCTAGCAGCGCAGACCCAGTACTTC. Encoded protein: CASSLWLAAQTQYF. Variable domain in full (rest from reference TRBV11-2 and TRBJ2-5): EAGVAQSPRYKIIEKRQSVAFWCNPISGHATLYWYQQILGQGPKLLIQFQNNGVVDDSQLPKDRFSAERLKGVDSTLKIQPAKLEDSAVYLCASSLWLAAQTQYFGPGTRLLVL.

V gene TRBV20-1 combines with J gene TRBJ1-2, with TRBD1 as a possible D gene (5 bases). The V end was cut by 2 bases, the J end by 4 bases, with 14 bases between. CDR1 is DFQATT and CDR2 is SNEGSKA in the germline V gene (reference sequence). The CDR3 has 14 residues. DNA of the CDR3: TGCAGTGCTAGACGAGGGCAGGGTAGCTATGGCTACACCTTC. Residues: CSARRGQGSYGYTF.

The sample holds many counts of this clonotype. This chain connects TRBV6-2 or TRBV6-3 to TRBJ2-7, with TRBD1 identical over 8 bases. Per germline, CDR1 MNHEY and CDR2 SVGEGT. CDR3 length: 11 residues. The J segment lost 3 bases and the V segment lost 8 bases, leaving 0 bases of the junction unmatched. The CDR3 sequence is CASGQGYEQYF. The CDR3 DNA reads TGTGCCAGCGGACAGGGCTACGAGCAGTACTTC.

The genes are TRBV7-2 and TRBJ2-1; D is uncertain. The V end was cut by 4 bases, the J end by 7 bases, with 14 bases between. The CDR3 consists of 14 residues. Looked up from germline, CDR1 is SGHTA and CDR2 is FQGNSA. The CDR3 coding sequence is TGTGCCAGCAGCTCCCCAATAAGGCTGAATGAGCAGTTCTTC. Its translation is CASSSPIRLNEQFF.

This clonotype was found many times. V usage is TRBV20-1 and J usage is TRBJ2-3; maybe TRBD2 (6 bases). Germline V gives CDR1 DFQATT, CDR2 SNEGSKA (reference sequence). Trimming pared 5 bases from V and 4 bases from J, leaving 22 bases between. The CDR3 covers 16 residues. In DNA, the CDR3 is TGCAGTGCTGGGAATAGCGGTATGGGGATATCAGATACGCAGTATTTT. This codes for CSAGNSGMGISDTQYF.

In this sample, this clonotype turned up a few times. The V and J genes are TRBV6-5 and TRBJ1-2; 7 bases align to TRBD1. Trimming removed 2 bases from V and 7 bases from J; junction bases left unmatched: 4. From germline, CDR1 is MNHEY and CDR2 SVGAGI. The CDR3 contains 13 residues. The CDR3 nucleotides read TGTGCCAGCAGTTACAGGGGGCATGGTGGCTACACCTTC. It is translated as CASSYRGHGGYTF.